This T cell receptor (beta chain) is drawn from a study of beta chain features in type 1 diabetes. Study-level information: The study examined about 110,000,000 sorted cells across all samples.

Whole-study findings and limits: Fewer insertions but more deletions were seen at VDJ junctions in type 1 diabetes patients. In every one of the four CD4+ subsets, TCRB CDR3s were moderately but significantly shorter in Type 1 diabetes patients.

This CDR3 comprises 16 residues. Losses at the gene ends were 6 bases for V and 2 bases for J; bases not matched to a gene: 11. The V gene's germline CDR1 is SNHLY and CDR2 FYNNEI. Via the markers CD45RO/CCR7/CD25/CD127/CD95/CD27, stem cell-like memory, regulatory, central memory and naive CD4+ cells were sorted. The table lists this clone with a few counts. What it recognizes is unknown. As every portion of the isolated RNA was reverse transcribed, the sequencing read expressed TCRB transcripts. Sequencing was performed with immunoSEQ multiplex PCR; in TCRdb, only in-frame clones are kept and a portion is missing. The table includes hundreds of thousands of clones, 13% detected once.

This clonotype was sampled from a man between 18 and 29 years old with type 1 diabetes. The rearrangement links TRBV2 to TRBJ2-5, with 8 bases fitting TRBD1. Source material: naive CD4+ T cells from blood. The CDR3 DNA follows: TGTGCCAGCAGCGCAAGGACAGGGATGACTCAAGAGACCCAGTACTTC. This sequence encodes CASSARTGMTQETQYF.